The entry below gives a single T cell receptor (beta chain) sequence along with its context. The data stem from a study of blood T cell repertoires in COVID-19. Study-wide context: In each case, the material was cDNA or gDNA derived from T cells, B-cell-depleted T cells, or PBMCs.

This CDR3 is built from 14 residues. J was trimmed by 5 bases and V by 9 bases; bases with no gene match: 10. Per germline, CDR1 WNHNN and CDR2 SYGVQD (reference sequence). The authors' processing: From reference gene primer amplification, estimates of nucleated cell counts were derived. Using immunoSEQ multiplex PCR, the repertoire was profiled, and TCRdb retains in-frame clones only, with some absent. D and trimming come from the DNA, and the V and J calls and clone size come from that table. The sample comprises tens of thousands of clones, about 86% of which are singletons, and 5.5% to 7% rests with the top ten.

The chain uses TRBV10-1 and TRBJ1-1, with TRBD1 matching 9 bases. Sequencing input: peripheral blood. This clonotype originated in a man aged 45-60 years with active COVID-19. CDR3 residues: CASKPGQGGTEAFF. CDR3 sequence (DNA): TGCGCCAGTAAACCGGGACAGGGAGGGACTGAAGCTTTCTTT.